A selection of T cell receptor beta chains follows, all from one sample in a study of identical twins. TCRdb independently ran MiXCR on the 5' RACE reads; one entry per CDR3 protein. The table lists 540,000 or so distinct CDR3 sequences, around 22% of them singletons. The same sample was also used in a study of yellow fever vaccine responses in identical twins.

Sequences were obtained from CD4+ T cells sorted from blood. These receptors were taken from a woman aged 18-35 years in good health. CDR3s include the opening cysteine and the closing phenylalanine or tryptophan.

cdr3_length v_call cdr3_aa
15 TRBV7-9 CASSLALRGPTEAFF
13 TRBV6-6 CASLDSLNYGYTF
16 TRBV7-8 CASSLAEGEGTDTQYF
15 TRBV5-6 CASSLYRVPYNEQFF
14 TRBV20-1 CSASLVSGQETQYF
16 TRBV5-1 CASSITGRLFSGEQFF
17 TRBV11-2 CASSLDRASGTINEQFF
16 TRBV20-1 CSARGPGTGGYNEQFF
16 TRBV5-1 CASSLRTGGGYNEQFF
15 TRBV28 CASSLGGTGKYGYTF
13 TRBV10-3 CAISSREQETQYF
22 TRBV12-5 CASGLVIGRTGSGGESYNEQFF
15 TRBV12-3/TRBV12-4 CASSRTGALNTEAFF
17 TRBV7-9 CASTRAGRGVDTGELFF
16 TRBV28 CASSLFVSGDTGELFF
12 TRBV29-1 CSVDTGRGVAFF
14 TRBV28 CASSLYGRNQPQHF
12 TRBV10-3 CAISKVPYEQYF
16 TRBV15 CATSRVPAGLQETQYF
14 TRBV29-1 CSVLASGRSNEQFF
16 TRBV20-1 CSARGGGQRGYNEQFF
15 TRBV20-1 CSARGGRGVTGELFF
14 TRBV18 CASSPGGTNYGYTF
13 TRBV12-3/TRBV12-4 CASSLDPNQPQHF
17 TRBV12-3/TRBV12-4 CASSPAGGAGIGYGYTF
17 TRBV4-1 CASSQVILRGSGNTIYF
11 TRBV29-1 CSVVQGAEAFF
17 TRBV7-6 CASSLDLTSGSQETQYF
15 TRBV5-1 CASSLVYQGDYEQYF
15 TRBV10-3 CAISRGAANTGELFF